This TCR beta chain was found in a study of human T cells and chemical hapten exposure (dated by TCRdb to 2020 to 2023). Notes on the research overall: For sensitization, 2% DPC in acetone was applied to an approximately 2 cm by approximately 2 cm area of upper inner arm skin. Patch testing was performed on the upper back with Finn chambers containing 0.01% DPC, and the patch tests were scored after 6 days according to International Contact Dermatitis Research Group standards. Throughout the study period of approximately 23 weeks, patients also received therapeutic DPC doses to the scalp every week. In alopecia patients, the study followed how the peripheral blood TCR repertoire changed in vivo over primary and secondary sensitization to diphenylcyclopropenone (DPC), a hapten. Nearly 30 alopecia patients provided blood for TCR sequencing at one to four time points (pre-sensitization, 2, 6 and 24 weeks). Most of the patients in the cohort were female, and the cohort covered alopecia areata with under or over 50% scalp involvement, alopecia totalis and alopecia universalis. Libraries were combined into a pool for sequencing, and differences in TCR yield between samples came mainly from small differences in library volumes within the pool. Patient blood was sampled pre-sensitization (week 0) and at 2, 6 and about 24 weeks after DPC sensitization. What the research found in general, with its limitations: No change with DPC sensitization was found in the number of TCRs above 1 in 1000 frequency, and no evidence of global repertoire structure alterations was found. Patch test score correlated positively with the number of PT1 expanded TCRs, reaching significance at thresholds 8, 16 and 32 but not at 4. Alopecia, a presumed autoimmune disease, was present in all patients, so the immune response of the patients might differ from that of healthy individuals. After repeated subsampling, the strength of the expansion versus patch-test correlation and the threshold at which it became significant changed. Significantly more large CDR3 similarity clusters were formed by expanded TCRs than by pre-sensitization or healthy control sets, consistent with antigen-driven responses.

Taken with the paper, the label for time point translates to: patch test 2, 6 weeks after DPC sensitization. The label giving this sample's treatment or condition can be read as: therapeutic diphenylcyclopropenone sensitization with weekly scalp DPC. At each patch-test visit, blood was drawn before the patch test was applied. Eligible patients were aged 18 to 70, diagnosed with alopecia, deemed suitable for DPC therapy, and excluded if pregnant. Unfractionated whole blood was collected in Tempus Blood RNA tubes, and total RNA was extracted from that blood. The library was generated by RACE. TCRdb lists the instrument as NextSeq 500. During library preparation, unique molecular identifiers were attached to individual cDNA molecules so that TCRs could be counted quantitatively and reproducibly. Each blood RNA sample was used to sequence both TCR alpha and TCR beta chains. The paper's processing steps were these. The median number of TCRs per sample was approximately 96,000, ranging from about 23,224 to 700,000. The Decombinator software suite was used to annotate the V, J and CDR3 of the TCR reads. To make PS versus PT1 abundance plots, every sample was subsampled to the same number of TCRs (28,000). Expanded TCRs were defined as absent before sensitization and observed at least eight times at the 2-week time point. In-frame beta chains were kept once TCRdb had trimmed the public reads at Q25 with fastp and called clones with MiXCR. Each entry merges the rows of one CDR3 protein and shows their most common DNA and genes. The V and J calls and clone size come from TCRdb's table, not from the authors' own analysis. The sample table lists approximately 89,000 distinct CDR3 sequences, 6.5% to 8.5% of them with a count of one. The top ten hold 1% to 1.5% of the sample.

CDR1 and CDR2 are drawn from the germline V gene: SGHRS, YFSETQ. Inclusive of the bounding cysteine and phenylalanine, the CDR3 is 16 residues long. CDR3 DNA only is kept here, 48 bases in frame from base 1. Unmatched junction bases come to 10, with V trimmed by 0 bases and J by 7 bases. This clonotype has ten or more counts. No cognate antigen has been identified for it. No much larger clonotype is one base removed from it; base qualities were not supplied. The sequence derives from a woman in her twenties or thirties with alopecia areata. Some clones in this sample may be carry-over from other donors' samples. The material was whole blood, obtained in connection with sensitization to the hapten diphenylcyclopropenone (DPC). The rearranged segments are TRBV5-1 and TRBJ1-2, with 9 junctional bases fitting TRBD1. The DNA reads as follows: TGCGCCAGCAGCTTGGACGGCTCGGGACAGGGATTTGGCTACACCTTC. This encodes CASSLDGSGQGFGYTF.